This T cell receptor beta chain derives from a study of Ad26.COV2.S vaccination and SARS-CoV-2 variants. Profiling relied on immunoSEQ multiplex PCR, and the TCRdb table lists in-frame clones only, not all of them. The sample includes about 680,000 clones, around 89% seen only once; the top ten take approximately 1.5%. Treatment reported: around 19 received Ad26.COV2.S at low or high dose, single or two shots; about 5 received placebo; per-sample allocation not given. Repertoires come from day 63 after the first vaccine or placebo injection. V lost 0 bases and J lost 8, with 11 bases in between. CDR1 and CDR2 (germline): GTSNPN, SVGIG (reference sequence). The CDR3 is 13 residues long.

The TCR originated in a person aged 18-60 years who received the Ad26.COV2.S COVID-19 vaccine or a placebo. This material consisted of peripheral blood, taken in a trial of Ad26.COV2.S vaccine versus placebo. The chain couples TRBV30 to TRBJ2-1, with D unclear. The CDR3 DNA sequence: TGTGCCTGGAGTGTACCTGGGGTATATGAGCAGTTCTTC. The encoded protein is CAWSVPGVYEQFF.